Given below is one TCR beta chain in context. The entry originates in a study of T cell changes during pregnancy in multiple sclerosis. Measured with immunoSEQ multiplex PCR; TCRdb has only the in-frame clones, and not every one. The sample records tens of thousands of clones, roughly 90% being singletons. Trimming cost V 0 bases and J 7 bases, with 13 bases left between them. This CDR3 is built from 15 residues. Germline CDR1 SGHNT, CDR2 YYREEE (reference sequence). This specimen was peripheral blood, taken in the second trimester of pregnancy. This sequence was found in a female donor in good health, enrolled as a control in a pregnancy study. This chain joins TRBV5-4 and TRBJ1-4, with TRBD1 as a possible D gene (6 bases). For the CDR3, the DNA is TGTGCCAGCAGCTTGGGGTGGGGGCTCGGTGAAAAACTGTTTTTT. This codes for CASSLGWGLGEKLFF.